This TCR beta chain is from a study of T cell responses to AZD1222 COVID-19 vaccine. Study-wide results and limits: Within unmutated variant regions lay the reported targets of nearly half of spike-specific TCRs. CD4 TCRs associated with vaccination spanned spike, dominating at 160-218 and 743-854.

Germline V gene data show CDR1 as SGHTA and CDR2 as FQGNSA. The CDR3 is made up of 14 amino acids. Trimming removed 3 bases at V and 4 bases at J, with 12 bases between. The table came from immunoSEQ multiplex PCR; TCRdb's copy has only in-frame clones and leaves some out. The data hold some 200,000 clones, with 85% to 95% observed a single time. Note on this clone: Its specificity is unknown.

The chain employs TRBV7-2 and TRBJ1-1, with D possibly being TRBD1 (6 bases). The sequencing used peripheral blood, collected on day 0 of AZD1222 vaccination. The clonotype was recovered from an adult in good health. Here the CDR3 reads CASSFHREATEAFF. The DNA for the CDR3 is TGTGCCAGCAGCTTTCACAGGGAGGCCACTGAAGCTTTCTTT. Complete variable domain (other parts from reference TRBV7-2 and TRBJ1-1): GAGVSQSPSNKVTEKGKDVELRCDPISGHTALYWYRQSLGQGLEFLIYFQGNSAPDKSGLPSDRFSAERTGGSVSTLTIQRTQQEDSAVYLCASSFHREATEAFFGQGTRLTVV.